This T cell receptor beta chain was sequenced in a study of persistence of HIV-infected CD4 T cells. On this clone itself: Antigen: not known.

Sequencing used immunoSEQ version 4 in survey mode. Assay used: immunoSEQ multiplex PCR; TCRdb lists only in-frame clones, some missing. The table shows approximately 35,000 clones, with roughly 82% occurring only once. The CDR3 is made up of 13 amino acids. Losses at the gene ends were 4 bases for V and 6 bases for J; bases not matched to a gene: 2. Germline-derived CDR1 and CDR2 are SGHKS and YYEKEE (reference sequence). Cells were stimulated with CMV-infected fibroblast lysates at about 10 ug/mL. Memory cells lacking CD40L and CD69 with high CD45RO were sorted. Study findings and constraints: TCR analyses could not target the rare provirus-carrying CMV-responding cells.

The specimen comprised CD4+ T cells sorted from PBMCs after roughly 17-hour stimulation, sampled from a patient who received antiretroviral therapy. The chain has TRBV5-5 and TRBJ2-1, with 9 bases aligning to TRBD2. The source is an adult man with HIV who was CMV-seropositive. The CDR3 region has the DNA TGTGCCAGCAGCAGAGCGGGGGGCAATGAGCAGTTCTTC. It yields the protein CASSRAGGNEQFF.